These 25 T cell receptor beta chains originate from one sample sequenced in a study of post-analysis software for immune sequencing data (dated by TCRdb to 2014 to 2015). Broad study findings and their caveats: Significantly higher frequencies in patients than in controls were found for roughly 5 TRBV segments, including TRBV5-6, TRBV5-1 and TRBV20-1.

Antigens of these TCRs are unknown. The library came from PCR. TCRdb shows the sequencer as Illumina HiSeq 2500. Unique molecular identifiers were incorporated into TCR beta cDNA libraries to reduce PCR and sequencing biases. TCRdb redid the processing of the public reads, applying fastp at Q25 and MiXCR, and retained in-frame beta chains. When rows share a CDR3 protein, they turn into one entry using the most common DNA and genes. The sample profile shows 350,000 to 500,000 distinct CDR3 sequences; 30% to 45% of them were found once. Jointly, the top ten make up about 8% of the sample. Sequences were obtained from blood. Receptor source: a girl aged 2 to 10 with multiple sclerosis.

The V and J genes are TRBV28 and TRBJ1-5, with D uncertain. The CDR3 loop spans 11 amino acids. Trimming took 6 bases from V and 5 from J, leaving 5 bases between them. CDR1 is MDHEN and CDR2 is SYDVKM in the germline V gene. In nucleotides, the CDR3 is TGTGCCAGCAGCTCTCATCAGCCCCAGCATTTT. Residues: CASSSHQPQHF.

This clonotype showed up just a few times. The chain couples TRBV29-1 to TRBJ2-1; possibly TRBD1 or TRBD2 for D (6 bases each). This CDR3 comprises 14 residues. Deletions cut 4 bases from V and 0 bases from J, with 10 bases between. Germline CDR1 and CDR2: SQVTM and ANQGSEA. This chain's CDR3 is CSVVGGSSYNEQFF. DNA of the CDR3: TGCAGCGTTGTAGGGGGGAGCTCCTACAATGAGCAGTTCTTC.

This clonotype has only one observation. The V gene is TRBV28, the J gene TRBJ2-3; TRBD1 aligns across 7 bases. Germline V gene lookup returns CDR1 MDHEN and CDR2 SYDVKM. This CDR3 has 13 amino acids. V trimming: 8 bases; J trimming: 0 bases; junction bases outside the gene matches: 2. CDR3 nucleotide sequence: TGTGCCAGCGACAGGGCTAGCACAGATACGCAGTATTTT. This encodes CASDRASTDTQYF.

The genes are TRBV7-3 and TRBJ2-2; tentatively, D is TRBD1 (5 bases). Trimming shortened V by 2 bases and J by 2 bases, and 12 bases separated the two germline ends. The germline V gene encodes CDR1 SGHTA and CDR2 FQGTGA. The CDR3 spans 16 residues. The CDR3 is CASSLWAGPNTGELFF. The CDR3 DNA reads TGTGCCAGCAGCTTATGGGCAGGGCCTAACACCGGGGAGCTGTTTTTT.

The CDR3 here is CASIPGQGARTEAFF. CDR3 bases: TGTGCCAGCATCCCGGGACAGGGGGCGCGGACTGAAGCTTTCTTT. This chain joins TRBV6-1 and TRBJ1-1, with TRBD1 matching 12 bases. The V gene's germline CDR1 is MNHNS and CDR2 SASEGT. The CDR3 totals 15 residues. J lost 5 bases, V lost 7 bases, and 8 bases had no gene match.

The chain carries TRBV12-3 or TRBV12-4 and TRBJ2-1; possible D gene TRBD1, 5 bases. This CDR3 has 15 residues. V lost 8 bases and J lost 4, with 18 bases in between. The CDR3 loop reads CASLGAPQLYNEQFF. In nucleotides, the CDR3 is TGTGCCAGCCTTGGGGCTCCACAGTTGTACAATGAGCAGTTCTTC.

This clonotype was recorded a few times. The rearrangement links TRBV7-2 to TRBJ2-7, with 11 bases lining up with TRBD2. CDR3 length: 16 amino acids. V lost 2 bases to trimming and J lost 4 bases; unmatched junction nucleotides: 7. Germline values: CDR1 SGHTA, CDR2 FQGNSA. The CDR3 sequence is CASSLRLAGGKYEQYF. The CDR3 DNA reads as TGTGCCAGCAGCTTACGGCTAGCGGGAGGTAAATACGAGCAGTACTTC.

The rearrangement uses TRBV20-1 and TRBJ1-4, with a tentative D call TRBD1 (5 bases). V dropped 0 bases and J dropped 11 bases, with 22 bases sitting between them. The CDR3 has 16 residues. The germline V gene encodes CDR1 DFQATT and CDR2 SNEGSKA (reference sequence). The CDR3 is CSARDPQMGPLGKLFF. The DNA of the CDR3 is TGCAGTGCTAGAGATCCCCAGATGGGACCGCTGGGGAAACTGTTTTTT.

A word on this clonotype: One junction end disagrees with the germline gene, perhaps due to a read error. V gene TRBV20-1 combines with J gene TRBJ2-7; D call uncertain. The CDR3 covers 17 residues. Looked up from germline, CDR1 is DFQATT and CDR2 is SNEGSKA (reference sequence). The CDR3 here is CSARVISQATFSYEQHF. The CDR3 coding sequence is TGCAGTGCTAGGGTCATCAGTCAGGCAACTTTTTCCTACGAGCAGCACTTC.

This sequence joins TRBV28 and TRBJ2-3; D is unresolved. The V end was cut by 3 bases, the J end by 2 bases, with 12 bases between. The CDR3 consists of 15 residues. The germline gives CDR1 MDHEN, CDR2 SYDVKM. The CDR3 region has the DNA TGTGCCAGCAGTTTTGAGTCACAACTCACAGATACGCAGTATTTT. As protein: CASSFESQLTDTQYF.

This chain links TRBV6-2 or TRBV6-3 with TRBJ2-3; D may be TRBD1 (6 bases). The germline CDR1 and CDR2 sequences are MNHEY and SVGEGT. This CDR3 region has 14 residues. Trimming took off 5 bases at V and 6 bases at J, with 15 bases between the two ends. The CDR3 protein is CASSARTVVDTQYF. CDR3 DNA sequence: TGTGCCAGCAGTGCCCGGACAGTGGTTGATACGCAGTATTTT.

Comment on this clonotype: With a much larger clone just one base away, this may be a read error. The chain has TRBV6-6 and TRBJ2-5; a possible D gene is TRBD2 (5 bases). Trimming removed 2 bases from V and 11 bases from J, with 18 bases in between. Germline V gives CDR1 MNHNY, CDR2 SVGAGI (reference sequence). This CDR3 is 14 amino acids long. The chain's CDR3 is CASSYSGKDNEQYF. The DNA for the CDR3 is TGTGCCAGCAGTTACAGCGGCAAAGACAATGAGCAGTACTTC.

The CDR3 coding sequence is TGCAGTGCCCCTACTTACGGGACCGGAAGGGAAAAACTGTTTTTT. Residues: CSAPTYGTGREKLFF. V usage is TRBV20-1 and J usage is TRBJ1-4; D is perhaps TRBD1 (5 bases). Looked up from germline, CDR1 is DFQATT and CDR2 is SNEGSKA (reference sequence). The V gene lost 6 bases and the J gene lost 8 bases, with 22 bases spanning the gap. This CDR3 is 15 amino acids long.

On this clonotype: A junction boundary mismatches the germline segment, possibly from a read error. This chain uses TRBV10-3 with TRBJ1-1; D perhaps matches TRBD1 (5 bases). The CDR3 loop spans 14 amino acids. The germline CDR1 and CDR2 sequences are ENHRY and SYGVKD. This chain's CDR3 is CASTMTARNTEAFF. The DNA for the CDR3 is TGTGCCAGCACCATGACAGCACGGAACACCGAAGCTTTCTTT.

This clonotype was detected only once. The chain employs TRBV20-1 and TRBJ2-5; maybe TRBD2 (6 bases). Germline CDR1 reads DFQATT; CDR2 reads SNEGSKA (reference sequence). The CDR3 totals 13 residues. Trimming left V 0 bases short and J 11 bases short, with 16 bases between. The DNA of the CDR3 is TGCAGTGCTAGAGATAGGAGGGATAGGGAGCAGTACTTC. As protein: CSARDRRDREQYF.

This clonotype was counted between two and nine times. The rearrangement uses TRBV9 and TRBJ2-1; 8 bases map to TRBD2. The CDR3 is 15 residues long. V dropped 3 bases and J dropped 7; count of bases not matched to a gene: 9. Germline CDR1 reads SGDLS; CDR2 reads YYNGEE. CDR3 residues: CASSAGAGGFNEQFF. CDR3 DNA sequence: TGTGCCAGCAGCGCTGGGGCGGGAGGATTTAATGAGCAGTTCTTC.

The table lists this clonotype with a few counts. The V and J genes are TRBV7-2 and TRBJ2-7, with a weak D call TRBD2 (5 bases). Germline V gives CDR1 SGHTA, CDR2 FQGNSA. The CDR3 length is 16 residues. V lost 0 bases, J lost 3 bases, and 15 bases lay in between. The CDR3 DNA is TGTGCCAGCAGCTTAGCAGGATTGCGGGTGAGCTACGAGCAGTACTTC. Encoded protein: CASSLAGLRVSYEQYF.

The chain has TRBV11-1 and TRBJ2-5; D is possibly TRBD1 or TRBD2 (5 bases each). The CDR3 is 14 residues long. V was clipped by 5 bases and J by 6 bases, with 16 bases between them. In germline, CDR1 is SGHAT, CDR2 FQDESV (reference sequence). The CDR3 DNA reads TGTGCCAGCAGCACCGGGACGGCCGAAAAGACCCAGTACTTC. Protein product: CASSTGTAEKTQYF.

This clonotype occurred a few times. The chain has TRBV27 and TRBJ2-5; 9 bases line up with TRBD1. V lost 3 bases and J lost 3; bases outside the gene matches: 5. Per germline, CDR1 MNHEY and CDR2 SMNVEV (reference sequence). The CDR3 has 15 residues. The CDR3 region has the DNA TGTGCCAGCAGTTTTGGAGGGACAGGGAAAGAGACCCAGTACTTC. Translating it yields CASSFGGTGKETQYF.

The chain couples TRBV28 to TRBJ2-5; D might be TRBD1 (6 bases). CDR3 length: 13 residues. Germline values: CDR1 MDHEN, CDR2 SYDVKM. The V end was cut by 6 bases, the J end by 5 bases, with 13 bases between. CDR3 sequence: CASRKDRYETQYF. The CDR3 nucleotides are TGTGCCAGCAGGAAGGACAGATACGAGACCCAGTACTTC.

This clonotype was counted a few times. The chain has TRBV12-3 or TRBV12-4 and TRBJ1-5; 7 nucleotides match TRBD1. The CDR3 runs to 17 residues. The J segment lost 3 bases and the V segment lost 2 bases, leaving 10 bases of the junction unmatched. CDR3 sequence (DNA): TGTGCCAGCAGTTTAATGAGGAGGGGGCGATCCAATCAGCCCCAGCATTTT. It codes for CASSLMRRGRSNQPQHF.

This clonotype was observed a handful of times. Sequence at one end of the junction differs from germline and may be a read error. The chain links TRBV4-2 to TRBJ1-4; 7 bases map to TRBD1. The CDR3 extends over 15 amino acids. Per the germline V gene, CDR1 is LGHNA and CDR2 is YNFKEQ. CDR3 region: CASSQGQARNEKLFF. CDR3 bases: TGTGCCAGCAGTCAAGGACAGGCGCGAAATGAAAAACTGTTTTTT.

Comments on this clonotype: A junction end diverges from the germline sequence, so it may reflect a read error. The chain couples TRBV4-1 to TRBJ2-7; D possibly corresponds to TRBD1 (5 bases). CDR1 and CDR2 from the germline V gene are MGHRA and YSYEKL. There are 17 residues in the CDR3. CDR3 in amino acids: CASSQIEFRQSFYEQYF. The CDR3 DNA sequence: TGTGCCAGCAGCCAAATAGAGTTTCGACAGTCTTTCTACGAGCAGTACTTC.

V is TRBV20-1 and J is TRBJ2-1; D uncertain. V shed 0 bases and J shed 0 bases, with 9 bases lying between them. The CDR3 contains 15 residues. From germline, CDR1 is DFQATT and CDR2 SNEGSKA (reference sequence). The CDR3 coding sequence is TGCAGTGCTAGAGATGTACGGAGCTCCTACAATGAGCAGTTCTTC. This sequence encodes CSARDVRSSYNEQFF.

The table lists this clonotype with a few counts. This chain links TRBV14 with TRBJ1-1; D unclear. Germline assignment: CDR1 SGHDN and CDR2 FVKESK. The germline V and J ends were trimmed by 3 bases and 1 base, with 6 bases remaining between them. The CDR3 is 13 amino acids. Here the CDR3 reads CASSQGENTEAFF. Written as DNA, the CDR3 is TGTGCCAGCAGCCAGGGAGAGAACACTGAAGCTTTCTTT.